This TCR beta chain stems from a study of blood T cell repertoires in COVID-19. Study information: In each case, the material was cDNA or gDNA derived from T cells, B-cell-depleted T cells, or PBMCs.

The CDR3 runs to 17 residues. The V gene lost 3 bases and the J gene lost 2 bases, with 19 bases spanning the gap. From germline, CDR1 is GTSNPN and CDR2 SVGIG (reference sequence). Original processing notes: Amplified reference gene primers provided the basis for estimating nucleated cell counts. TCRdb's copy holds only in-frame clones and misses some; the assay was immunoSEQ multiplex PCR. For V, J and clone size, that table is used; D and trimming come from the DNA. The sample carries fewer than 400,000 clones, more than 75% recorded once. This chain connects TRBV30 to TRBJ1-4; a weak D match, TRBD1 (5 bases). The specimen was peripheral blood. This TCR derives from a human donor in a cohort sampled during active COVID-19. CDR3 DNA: TGTGCCTGGAGCAGGGCCTCAACCTGGGCGACTAATGAAAAACTGTTTTTT. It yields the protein CAWSRASTWATNEKLFF.